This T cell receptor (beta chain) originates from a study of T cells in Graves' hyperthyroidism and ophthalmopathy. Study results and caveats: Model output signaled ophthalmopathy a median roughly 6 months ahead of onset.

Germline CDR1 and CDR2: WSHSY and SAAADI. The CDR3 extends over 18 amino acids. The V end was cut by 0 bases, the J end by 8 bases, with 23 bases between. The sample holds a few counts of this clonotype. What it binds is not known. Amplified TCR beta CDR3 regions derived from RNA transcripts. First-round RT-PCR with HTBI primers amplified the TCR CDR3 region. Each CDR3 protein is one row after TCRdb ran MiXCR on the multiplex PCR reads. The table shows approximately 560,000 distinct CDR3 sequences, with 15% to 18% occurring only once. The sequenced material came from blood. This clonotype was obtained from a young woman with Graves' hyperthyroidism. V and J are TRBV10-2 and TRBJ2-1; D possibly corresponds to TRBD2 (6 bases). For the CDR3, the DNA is TGCGCCAGCAGTGAGTCTTTACGACCCCGCGGGGTAGAGCATGAGCAGTTCTTC. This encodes CASSESLRPRGVEHEQFF.